One and the same sample provided the 25 T cell receptor beta chains below, sequenced in a study of early T cells in non-severe SARS-CoV-2 infection (dated by TCRdb to the early 2020s). Receptor libraries were prepared by 5' RACE. The data were produced on a NextSeq 500. TCRdb reran the public reads through fastp at Q25 and MiXCR, keeping productive beta chains. Under each unique CDR3 protein, matching rows form one entry showing the most common genes and DNA. In this sample the table shows tens of thousands of distinct CDR3 sequences, approximately 10% of which occur a single time. The top ten hold less than 25% of the sample. Specimen: whole blood. Receptor source: an adult who was a healthcare worker with PCR-confirmed SARS-CoV-2 infection or an uninfected control (not recorded which).

This clonotype was counted between two and nine times. The chain uses TRBV6-6 and TRBJ1-5; the D is unclear. Germline V lookup: CDR1 MNHNY, CDR2 SVGAGI (reference sequence). This CDR3 comprises 14 residues. Trimming cost V 0 bases and J 7 bases, with 10 bases left between them. CDR3 in amino acids: CASSYSTEGQPQHF. DNA of the CDR3: TGTGCCAGCAGTTACTCGACTGAAGGACAGCCCCAGCATTTT.

The sample holds a few counts of this clonotype. This chain links TRBV4-1 with TRBJ2-6, with D possibly matching TRBD2 (6 bases). The CDR3 loop spans 19 amino acids. The V gene lost 1 base and the J gene lost 0 bases, with 16 bases spanning the gap. Germline loops: CDR1 MGHRA, CDR2 YSYEKL. CDR3 amino acids: CASSQVRDGGVSGANVLTF. CDR3 coding DNA: TGCGCCAGCAGCCAAGTACGGGACGGAGGGGTCTCTGGGGCCAACGTCCTGACTTTC.

This chain uses TRBV2 with TRBJ2-3; 7 positions match TRBD1. The CDR3 consists of 14 residues. Germline-derived CDR1 and CDR2 are SNHLY and FYNNEI. The trim removed 6 bases at V and 5 bases at J, leaving 8 bases unmatched. Here the CDR3 DNA reads TGTGCCAGCAGAAGGGGTACAGGGGAAGATACGCAGTATTTT. This gives the protein CASRRGTGEDTQYF.

This clonotype was seen more than once but under ten times. The V gene is TRBV6-6, the J gene TRBJ1-2, with 8 bases matching TRBD1. From germline, CDR1 is MNHNY and CDR2 SVGAGI (reference sequence). J was trimmed by 4 bases and V by 6 bases; bases with no gene match: 4. This CDR3 is built from 13 residues. This chain's CDR3 is CASSRTGLYGYTF. Written as DNA, the CDR3 is TGTGCCAGCAGCCGGACAGGGCTCTATGGCTACACCTTC.

CDR3 in amino acids: CASSLQAGVGETQYF. The CDR3 nucleotides read TGTGCCAGCAGCTTACAGGCGGGGGTTGGAGAGACCCAGTACTTC. The chain carries TRBV7-2 and TRBJ2-5; TRBD2 matches 7 bases. Germline CDR1 and CDR2: SGHTA and FQGNSA. CDR3 length: 15 residues. With 2 bases clipped from V and 4 bases from J, the junction kept 7 bases outside the gene matches.

This clonotype was seen many times. The V and J genes are TRBV4-1 and TRBJ1-2, with a tentative D call TRBD1 (6 bases). The V end lost 4 bases, the J end lost 2 bases, and 14 bases lay between the germline ends. Germline V lookup: CDR1 MGHRA, CDR2 YSYEKL. This CDR3 contains 15 residues. The CDR3 DNA reads TGCGCCAGCAGCCCCACAACAGGGTCGAACTATGGCTACACCTTC. This encodes CASSPTTGSNYGYTF.

This clonotype came up many times. J is TRBJ2-1 and V is TRBV7-9, with TRBD2 matching over 14 bases. Per the germline V gene, CDR1 is SEHNR and CDR2 is FQNEAQ (reference sequence). Trimming took 8 bases from V and 7 from J; bases not matched to a gene: 1. The CDR3 is made up of 13 amino acids. CDR3 nucleotides: TGTGCCAGCGGACTAGCGGGGGGAAATGAGCAGTTCTTC. Residues: CASGLAGGNEQFF.

This clonotype was picked up many times. The J gene is TRBJ2-2, the V gene TRBV5-6, with 8 bases that match TRBD1. The germline V gene encodes CDR1 SGHDT and CDR2 YYEEEE. Trimming cost V 2 bases and J 0 bases; bases outside gene matches: 6. CDR3 length: 17 amino acids. This CDR3 is CASSFLGQGSNTGELFF. The CDR3 region has the DNA TGTGCCAGCAGCTTCCTAGGACAGGGTTCGAACACCGGGGAGCTGTTTTTT.

The gene calls are TRBV12-3 or TRBV12-4 and TRBJ2-7, with TRBD1 matching over 8 bases. The junction had 9 bases not matched to a gene; V was cut back by 4 bases and J by 7 bases. This CDR3 region has 14 residues. The CDR3 sequence: CASSSGQAFGEQYF. CDR3 DNA: TGTGCCAGCAGTTCGGGACAGGCATTTGGGGAGCAGTACTTC.

A few counts support this clonotype. Here the CDR3 DNA reads TGTGCCAGCTCACCGGGAGCGGACAGGGGTAAGCAGTTCTTC. It specifies CASSPGADRGKQFF. The chain links TRBV18 to TRBJ2-1, with TRBD1 matching 9 bases. The CDR3 contains 14 residues. The J segment lost 11 bases and the V segment lost 3 bases, leaving 8 bases of the junction unmatched. Germline V gene sequence: CDR1 KGHSH, CDR2 LQKENI. The full variable domain, its missing parts supplied by reference TRBV18 and TRBJ2-1, is NAGVMQNPRHLVRRRGQEARLRCSPMKGHSHVYWYRQLPEEGLKFMVYLQKENIIDESGMPKERFSAEFPKEGPSILRIQQVVRGDSAAYFCASSPGADRGKQFFGPGTRLTVL.

This sequence joins TRBV4-1 and TRBJ2-5, with D perhaps matching TRBD2 (5 bases). This CDR3 spans 15 amino acids. The V end lost 1 base, the J end lost 2 bases, and 11 bases lay between the germline ends. The germline V gene encodes CDR1 MGHRA and CDR2 YSYEKL. The CDR3 DNA reads TGCGCCAGCAGCCAAGTTCCAGGAGGACAAGAGACCCAGTACTTC. It is translated as CASSQVPGGQETQYF.

V is TRBV7-9 and J is TRBJ2-5; either TRBD1 or TRBD2 may fit D (6 bases each). Trimming took off 4 bases at V and 1 base at J, with 13 bases between the two ends. Germline V CDR1 and CDR2: SEHNR, FQNEAQ (reference sequence). This CDR3 is 15 amino acids long. This CDR3 reads CASSYPGGGQETQYF. The DNA for the CDR3 is TGTGCCAGCAGCTACCCTGGAGGGGGCCAAGAGACCCAGTACTTC.

This clonotype has just a few counts. The rearrangement links TRBV3-1 to TRBJ2-3; no firm D call. CDR1 and CDR2 from the germline V gene are LGHDT and YNNKEL (reference sequence). CDR3 length equals 13 residues. Trimming removed 0 bases from V and 5 bases from J, with 6 bases in between. The CDR3 region is CASSQDAEDTQYF. DNA for the CDR3: TGTGCCAGCAGCCAAGATGCGGAAGATACGCAGTATTTT.

The DNA of the CDR3 is TGCAGCGTTGAAGGGACAGCAGATTACGAGCAGTACTTC. Translating gives CSVEGTADYEQYF. The chain has TRBV29-1 and TRBJ2-7; D may be TRBD1 (6 bases). V was clipped by 1 base and J by 4 bases, with 11 bases between them. The germline V gene encodes CDR1 SQVTM and CDR2 ANQGSEA. This CDR3 contains 13 residues.

This clonotype was counted ten times or more. This chain links TRBV6-2 or TRBV6-3 with TRBJ2-3; the match to TRBD2 covers 10 bases. The CDR3 totals 18 residues. Losses at the gene ends were 4 bases for V and 9 bases for J; bases not matched to a gene: 19. Germline V gives CDR1 MNHEY, CDR2 SVGEGT. This CDR3 is CASSSPTYASGGYRTQYF. The CDR3 DNA reads TGTGCCAGCAGTTCCCCAACATATGCTAGCGGGGGTTATAGAACGCAGTATTTT.

This clonotype showed up just a few times. The chain recombines TRBV18 with TRBJ1-1; the match to TRBD1 covers 8 bases. Trimming removed 2 bases from V and 6 bases from J; junction bases left unmatched: 5. From germline, CDR1 is KGHSH and CDR2 LQKENI. The CDR3 spans 14 residues. The CDR3 region is CASSPLQGGAEAFF. As DNA, the CDR3 is TGTGCCAGCTCACCATTACAGGGGGGCGCTGAAGCTTTCTTT.

This clonotype was found many times. The V call is TRBV30, the J call TRBJ2-1; weak D call: TRBD1 (5 bases). Trimming removed 4 bases at V and 5 bases at J, with 9 bases between. CDR1 is GTSNPN, CDR2 SVGIG, per germline (reference sequence). CDR3 size: 12 residues. The CDR3 loop is CAWTLGDNEQFF. The DNA of the CDR3 is TGTGCCTGGACCTTAGGGGACAATGAGCAGTTCTTC.

At least ten counts were recorded for this clonotype. This chain links TRBV18 with TRBJ1-2; D not resolved. Trimming cost V 3 bases and J 5 bases, with 7 bases left between them. Germline CDR1 reads KGHSH; CDR2 reads LQKENI. The CDR3 has 12 residues. In nucleotides, the CDR3 is TGTGCCAGCTCACCGGAGGGTTATGGCTACACCTTC. Residues: CASSPEGYGYTF.

This sequence joins TRBV12-3 or TRBV12-4 and TRBJ1-3; D might be TRBD1 (6 bases). This CDR3 is built from 15 residues. V shed 7 bases and J shed 0 bases, with 13 bases lying between them. This CDR3 reads CASIAQGHSGNTIYF. CDR3 in DNA: TGTGCCAGCATCGCACAGGGACACTCTGGAAACACCATATATTTT.

This clonotype was seen a few times. The gene calls are TRBV10-3 and TRBJ1-5; D is unclear. Germline loops: CDR1 ENHRY, CDR2 SYGVKD. There are 13 residues in the CDR3. Trimming left V 8 bases short and J 0 bases short, with 8 bases between. In nucleotides, the CDR3 is TGTGCCATCTCCCCAGGTAGCAATCAGCCCCAGCATTTT. It yields the protein CAISPGSNQPQHF.

The genes are TRBV15 and TRBJ1-4, with 10 bases aligning to TRBD1. The CDR3 totals 16 residues. Germline V lookup: CDR1 LNHNV, CDR2 YYDKDF (reference sequence). V shed 3 bases and J 6 bases; nucleotides not matched to a gene: 7. The CDR3 here is CATSRASGTGDEKLFF. The DNA of the CDR3 is TGTGCCACCAGCAGGGCCTCCGGGACAGGGGATGAAAAACTGTTTTTT.

The sample holds a few counts of this clonotype. The gene calls are TRBV27 and TRBJ2-2; possibly TRBD2 for D (5 bases). CDR1 MNHEY and CDR2 SMNVEV come from the germline V gene (reference sequence). V was shortened by 0 bases and J by 1 base, with 9 bases between the two germline ends. CDR3 length: 16 amino acids. The CDR3, as DNA: TGTGCCAGCAGTTTATCGACGGCGGGGAACACCGGGGAGCTGTTTTTT. Its protein is CASSLSTAGNTGELFF.

In its sample, this clonotype was seen a few times. The rearrangement links TRBV20-1 to TRBJ1-1; TRBD1 agrees at 7 bases. The ends lost 3 bases at V and 3 bases at J; junction bases unmatched: 7. Germline V lookup: CDR1 DFQATT, CDR2 SNEGSKA (reference sequence). The CDR3 runs to 14 residues. CDR3 in amino acids: CSARGPQGDTEAFF. In nucleotides, the CDR3 is TGCAGTGCTAGGGGCCCGCAGGGGGACACTGAAGCTTTCTTT.

The V gene is TRBV4-1, the J gene TRBJ2-7, with 8 bases lining up with TRBD2. Looked up from germline, CDR1 is MGHRA and CDR2 is YSYEKL. This CDR3 is 15 amino acids long. J gave up 0 bases and V 4 bases, and 5 bases lay outside the gene matches. Here the CDR3 reads CASSLGGGSSYEQYF. The DNA of the CDR3 is TGCGCCAGCAGCCTAGGCGGGGGGTCCTCCTACGAGCAGTACTTC.

V usage is TRBV12-3 or TRBV12-4 and J usage is TRBJ2-2; TRBD1 might be the D (6 bases). CDR3 size: 15 residues. The germline V and J ends were trimmed by 3 bases and 0 bases, with 8 bases remaining between them. The chain's CDR3 is CASSFGTPNTGELFF. The CDR3 DNA reads as TGTGCCAGCAGTTTTGGGACACCGAACACCGGGGAGCTGTTTTTT.